The source of this T cell receptor beta chain is a study of breast tumors, draining lymph nodes, adjacent tissues. As to this clonotype: Its antigen is undetermined. A much larger clonotype is one base distant, so this may be a read error.

MiXCR, run by TCRdb on the multiplex PCR reads, gives a single entry per CDR3 protein. Here the sample spans about 200,000 distinct CDR3 sequences, 31% being singletons. Breast cancer patients provided tissue from their axillary draining lymph nodes. Study outcomes and limitations: That most tumor T cells come from lymph nodes remained unproven. Findings are consistent with lymph node origin and intratumoral expansion of most tumor T cells. Luminal-like breast cancer showed significantly greater tumor-nontumor repertoire similarity than basal-like breast cancer did. Tumor TCR diversity was below lymph nodes but above nontumor tissue.

Sample: axillary lymph node tissue. The sequence came from a female donor with breast cancer. Some clones in this sample may be carry-over from other donors' samples.

In DNA, the CDR3 is TGCAGTGCTAGCGGGTCCCGAAGCGGGACGCCAGAGACCCAGTACTTC. This codes for CSASGSRSGTPETQYF. The J gene is TRBJ2-5, the V gene TRBV20-1; 7 nucleotides line up with TRBD2. The CDR3 is made up of 16 amino acids. Per germline, CDR1 DFQATT and CDR2 SNEGSKA (reference sequence). The J segment lost 4 bases and the V segment lost 3 bases, leaving 14 bases of the junction unmatched.